The 12 T cell receptor beta chains presented below share a single source sample, sequenced in a study of beta chain features in type 1 diabetes. Whole-study findings and limits: Shorter TCRB CDR3s, moderately but significantly so, were found in Type 1 diabetes patients in all four CD4+ subsets.

What these receptors recognize is not known. Expressed TCRB transcripts were sequenced because the isolated RNA had all been reverse transcribed beforehand. TCRdb's copy holds only in-frame clones and misses some; the assay was immunoSEQ multiplex PCR. The sample shows some 660,000 clones, more than 12% of them seen only once. The sample comprised naive CD4+ T cells from blood. These receptors all come from a man younger than 30 with type 1 diabetes.

The gene calls are TRBV7-2 and TRBJ1-1, with 7 bases that match TRBD1. Germline trimming cut 0 bases from V and 0 bases from J; bases unmatched to any gene: 1. This CDR3 contains 15 residues. Germline CDR1 reads SGHTA; CDR2 reads FQGNSA. CDR3 sequence reads: CASSLAGGMNTEAFF. The CDR3 DNA reads as TGTGCCAGCAGCTTAGCAGGGGGCATGAACACTGAAGCTTTCTTT.

This chain uses TRBV2 with TRBJ2-5, with a tentative D call TRBD1 (8 bases). V shed 6 bases and J shed 5 bases, with 19 bases lying between them. Germline CDR1 SNHLY, CDR2 FYNNEI. The CDR3 sequence is 15 residues long. The CDR3 DNA reads TGTGCCAGCAGAAAGGACAGGGCGGGAGTGGAGACCCAGTACTTC. Encoded protein: CASRKDRAGVETQYF.

This clone occurred a few times. The chain recombines TRBV2 with TRBJ2-1, with a weak D call TRBD2 (6 bases). CDR1 SNHLY and CDR2 FYNNEI come from the germline V gene. The CDR3 spans 13 residues. With 11 bases removed from V and 0 bases from J, the gap between germline ends came to 11 bases. Here the CDR3 reads CAVGGSSYNEQFF. Here the CDR3 DNA reads TGTGCCGTGGGGGGAAGCTCCTACAATGAGCAGTTCTTC. Full variable domain (rest looked up from reference TRBV2 and TRBJ2-1): EPEVTQTPSHQVTQMGQEVILRCVPISNHLYFYWYRQILGQKVEFLVSFYNNEISEKSEIFDDQFSVERPDGSNFTLKIRSTKLEDSAMYFCAVGGSSYNEQFFGPGTRLTVL.

Only a few counts were recorded for this clone. The chain couples TRBV30 to TRBJ2-7; D might be TRBD1 or TRBD2, each matching 6 bases. The ends were cut back, 3 bases at V and 6 bases at J, with 15 bases in the middle. The length of the CDR3 is 13 residues. In germline, CDR1 is GTSNPN, CDR2 SVGIG (reference sequence). DNA of the CDR3: TGTGCCTGGAGCGCGGGACACTTGGCCGAGCAGTACTTC. Protein sequence: CAWSAGHLAEQYF.

The J gene is TRBJ1-5, the V gene TRBV30; no clear D gene. The CDR3 runs to 12 residues. V was pared by 4 bases and J by 4 bases, with 8 bases between. The germline gives CDR1 GTSNPN, CDR2 SVGIG (reference sequence). CDR3 DNA sequence: TGTGCCTGGAACAGAAGAAATCAGCCCCAGCATTTT. Translation: CAWNRRNQPQHF.

This clone was detected only a few times. This sequence joins TRBV6-1 and TRBJ1-2; D is possibly TRBD1 (5 bases). CDR3 length: 13 amino acids. The germline gives CDR1 MNHNS, CDR2 SASEGT. Between the trimmed V and J ends, which lost 7 bases and 7 bases, there was a span of 16 bases. CDR3 loop: CASKWDRASGYTF. Written as DNA, the CDR3 is TGTGCCAGCAAATGGGACCGAGCTAGTGGCTACACCTTC.

The chain employs TRBV25-1 and TRBJ2-5, with D perhaps TRBD2 (6 bases). The germline gives CDR1 MGHDK, CDR2 SYGVNS. CDR3 length: 14 amino acids. V was shortened by 3 bases and J by 2 bases, with 10 bases between the two germline ends. The CDR3 sequence is CASSDAGWQETQYF. For the CDR3, the DNA is TGTGCCAGCAGTGACGCGGGGTGGCAAGAGACCCAGTACTTC. Together with reference TRBV25-1 and TRBJ2-5, the CDR3 gives the full variable domain: EADIYQTPRYLVIGTGKKITLECSQTMGHDKMYWYQQDPGMELHLIHYSYGVNSTEKGDLSSESTVSRIRTEHFPLTLESARPSHTSQYLCASSDAGWQETQYFGPGTRLLVL.

The chain joins TRBV7-2 to TRBJ2-3, with D tentatively TRBD2 (6 bases). Germline assignment: CDR1 SGHTA and CDR2 FQGNSA. V lost 5 bases to trimming and J lost 0 bases, with 12 bases between them. This CDR3 is 15 amino acids long. The DNA of the CDR3 is TGTGCCAGCAGCCTAGGGACTCCTAGCACAGATACGCAGTATTTT. Its protein product is CASSLGTPSTDTQYF.

The chain links TRBV29-1 to TRBJ1-5; TRBD1 is a possible D gene (6 bases). CDR1 SQVTM and CDR2 ANQGSEA come from the germline V gene. CDR3 length: 14 amino acids. V lost 6 bases, J lost 4 bases, and 16 bases lay in between. The CDR3 loop is CSVTTGSGNQPQHF. In DNA form, the CDR3 reads TGCAGCGTCACCACAGGGTCGGGGAATCAGCCCCAGCATTTT.

The chain employs TRBV11-2 and TRBJ2-5; 7 bases line up with TRBD2. The CDR3 has 14 amino acids. Unmatched junction bases numbered 6, after V lost 3 bases and J lost 5 bases. CDR1 SGHAT and CDR2 FQNNGV come from the germline V gene. The CDR3 nucleotides read TGTGCCAGCAGCTTCGGGGGGTGGCGGGAGACCCAGTACTTC. It codes for CASSFGGWRETQYF. Full variable domain (remainder filled in from reference TRBV11-2 and TRBJ2-5): EAGVAQSPRYKIIEKRQSVAFWCNPISGHATLYWYQQILGQGPKLLIQFQNNGVVDDSQLPKDRFSAERLKGVDSTLKIQPAKLEDSAVYLCASSFGGWRETQYFGPGTRLLVL.

A few counts support this clone. The chain has TRBV6-5 and TRBJ1-2, with D possibly matching TRBD1 (6 bases). The germline V and J ends were trimmed by 2 bases and 4 bases, with 14 bases remaining between them. There are 15 residues in the CDR3. The germline gives CDR1 MNHEY, CDR2 SVGAGI. The CDR3 bases are TGTGCCAGCAGTTACGATGGGGGGCCTGGCTATGGCTACACCTTC. Translating gives CASSYDGGPGYGYTF.

This clone appeared a few times. CDR3 sequence: CAWSVSPDQPQHF. In DNA, the CDR3 is TGTGCCTGGAGTGTGAGTCCCGATCAGCCCCAGCATTTT. The rearrangement uses TRBV30 and TRBJ1-5; D remains ambiguous. The V and J ends lost 0 bases and 5 bases respectively, with 8 bases between them. This CDR3 spans 13 amino acids. CDR1 and CDR2 (germline): GTSNPN, SVGIG (reference sequence).